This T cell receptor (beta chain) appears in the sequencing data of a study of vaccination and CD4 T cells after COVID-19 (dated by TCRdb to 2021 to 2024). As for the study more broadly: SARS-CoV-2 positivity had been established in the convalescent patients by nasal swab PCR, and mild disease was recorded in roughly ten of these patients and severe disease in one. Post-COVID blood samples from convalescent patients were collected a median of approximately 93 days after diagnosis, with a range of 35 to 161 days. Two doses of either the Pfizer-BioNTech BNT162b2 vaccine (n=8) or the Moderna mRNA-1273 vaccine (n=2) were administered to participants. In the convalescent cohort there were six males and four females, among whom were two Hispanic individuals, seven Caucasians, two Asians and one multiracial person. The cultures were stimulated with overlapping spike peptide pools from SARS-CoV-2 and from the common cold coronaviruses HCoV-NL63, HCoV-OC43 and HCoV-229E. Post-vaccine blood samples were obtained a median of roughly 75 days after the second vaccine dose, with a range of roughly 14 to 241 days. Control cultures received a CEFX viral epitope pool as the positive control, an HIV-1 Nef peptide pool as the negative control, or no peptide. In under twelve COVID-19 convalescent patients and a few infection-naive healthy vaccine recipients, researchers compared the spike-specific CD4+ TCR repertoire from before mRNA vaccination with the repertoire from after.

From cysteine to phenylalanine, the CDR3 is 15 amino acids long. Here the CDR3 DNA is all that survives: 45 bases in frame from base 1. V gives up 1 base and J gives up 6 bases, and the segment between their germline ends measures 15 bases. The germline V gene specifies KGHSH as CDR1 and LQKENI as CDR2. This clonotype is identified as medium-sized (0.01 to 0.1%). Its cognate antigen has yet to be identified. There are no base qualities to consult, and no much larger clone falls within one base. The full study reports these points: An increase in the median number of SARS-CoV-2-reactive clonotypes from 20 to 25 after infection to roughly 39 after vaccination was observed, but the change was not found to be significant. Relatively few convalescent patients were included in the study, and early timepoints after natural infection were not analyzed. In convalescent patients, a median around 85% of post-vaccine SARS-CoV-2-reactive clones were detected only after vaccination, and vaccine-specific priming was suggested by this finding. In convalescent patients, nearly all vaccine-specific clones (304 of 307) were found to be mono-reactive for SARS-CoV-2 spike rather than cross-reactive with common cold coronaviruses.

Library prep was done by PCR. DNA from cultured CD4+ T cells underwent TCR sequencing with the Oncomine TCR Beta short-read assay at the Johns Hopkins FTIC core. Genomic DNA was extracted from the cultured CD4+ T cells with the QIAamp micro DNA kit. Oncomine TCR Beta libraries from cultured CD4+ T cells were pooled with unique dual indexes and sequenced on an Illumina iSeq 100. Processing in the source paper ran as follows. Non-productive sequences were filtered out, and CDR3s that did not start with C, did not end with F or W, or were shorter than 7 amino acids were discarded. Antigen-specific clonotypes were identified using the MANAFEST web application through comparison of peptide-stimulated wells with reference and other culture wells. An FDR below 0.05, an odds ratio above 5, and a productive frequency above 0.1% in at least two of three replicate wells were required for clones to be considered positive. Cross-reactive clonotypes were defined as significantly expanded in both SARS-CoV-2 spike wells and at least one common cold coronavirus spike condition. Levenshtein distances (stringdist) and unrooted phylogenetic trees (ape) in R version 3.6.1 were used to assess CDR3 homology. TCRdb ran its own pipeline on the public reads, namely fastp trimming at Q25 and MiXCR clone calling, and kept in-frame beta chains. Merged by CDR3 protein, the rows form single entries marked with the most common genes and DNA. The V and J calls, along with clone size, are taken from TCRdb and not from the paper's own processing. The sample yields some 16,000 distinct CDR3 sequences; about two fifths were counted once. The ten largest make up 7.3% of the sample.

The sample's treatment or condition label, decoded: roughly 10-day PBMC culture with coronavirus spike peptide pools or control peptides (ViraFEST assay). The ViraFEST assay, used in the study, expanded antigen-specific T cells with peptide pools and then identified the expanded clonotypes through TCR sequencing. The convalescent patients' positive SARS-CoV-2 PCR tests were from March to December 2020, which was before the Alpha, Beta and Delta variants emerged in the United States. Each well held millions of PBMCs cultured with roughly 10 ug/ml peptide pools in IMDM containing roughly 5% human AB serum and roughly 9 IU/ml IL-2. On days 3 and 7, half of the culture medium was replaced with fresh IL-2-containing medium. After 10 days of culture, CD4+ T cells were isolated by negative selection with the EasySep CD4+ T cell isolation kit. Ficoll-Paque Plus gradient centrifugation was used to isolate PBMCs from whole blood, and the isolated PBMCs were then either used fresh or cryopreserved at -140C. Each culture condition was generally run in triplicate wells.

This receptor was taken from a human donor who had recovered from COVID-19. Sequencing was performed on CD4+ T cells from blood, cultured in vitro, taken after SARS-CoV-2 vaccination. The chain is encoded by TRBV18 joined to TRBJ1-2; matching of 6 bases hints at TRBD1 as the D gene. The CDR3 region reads CASSPLRTAGDGYTF. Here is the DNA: TGTGCCAGCTCACCACTCCGGACAGCCGGTGATGGCTACACCTTC.